A selection of T cell receptor beta chains follows, all from one sample in a study of control samples from healthy donors and cancer patients. Only in-frame clones appear in the TCRdb table, and some are missing; sequencing was by immunoSEQ multiplex PCR. This sample yields 150,000 to 170,000 clones, of which 90% to 95% are seen a single time; 5.5% to 6% belongs to the top ten. Sequenced material: blood. Every receptor here comes from a man in his forties or fifties in good health. CDR3s include the opening cysteine and the closing phenylalanine or tryptophan. Each record gives: clone size, J gene, V gene, D gene, CDR3 protein, CDR3 DNA. A D gene is named only where the DNA matches it firmly. Expanded clones get a size class; other rows say once, few or many, or leave the size out.

size: -
J: TRBJ2-3
V: TRBV5-1
D: TRBD2
CDR3: CASSLSGASGASDTQYF
DNA: TGCGCCAGCAGCTTGTCTGGGGCTAGCGGGGCGTCAGATACGCAGTATTTT

size: -
J: TRBJ1-1
V: TRBV24-1
D: TRBD1
CDR3: CATSGDRDTEAFF
DNA: TGTGCCACCAGTGGAGACAGGGACACTGAAGCTTTCTTT

size: -
J: TRBJ2-6
V: TRBV11-2
D: -
CDR3: CASSRGAGERGANVLTF
DNA: TGTGCCAGCAGCCGCGGGGCAGGGGAAAGGGGGGCCAACGTCCTGACTTTC

size: -
J: TRBJ2-1
V: TRBV10-2
D: -
CDR3: CASGNGNEQFF
DNA: TGCGCCAGCGGCAACGGGAATGAGCAGTTCTTC

size: -
J: TRBJ2-3
V: TRBV10-1
D: TRBD1
CDR3: CATSTGKADTQYF
DNA: TGCGCCACCTCGACAGGGAAGGCAGATACGCAGTATTTT

size: once
J: TRBJ1-1
V: TRBV18
D: -
CDR3: CASSPAQVGEAFF
DNA: TGTGCCAGCTCACCAGCACAGGTCGGTGAAGCTTTCTTT

size: -
J: TRBJ1-1
V: TRBV5-4
D: -
CDR3: CASSLGPGMNTEAFF
DNA: TGTGCCAGCAGCTTAGGGCCTGGAATGAACACTGAAGCTTTCTTT

size: -
J: TRBJ2-5
V: TRBV21-1
D: -
CDR3: CASSAEGTQYF
DNA: TGTGCCAGCAGCGCCGAGGGCACCCAGTACTTC

size: -
J: TRBJ2-3
V: TRBV29-1
D: TRBD1
CDR3: CSVKGAQDTQYF
DNA: TGCAGCGTGAAGGGGGCGCAAGATACGCAGTATTTT

size: -
J: TRBJ1-1
V: TRBV6-5
D: -
CDR3: CASSPGPNTEAFF
DNA: TGTGCCAGCAGCCCGGGCCCGAACACTGAAGCTTTCTTT

size: -
J: TRBJ1-4
V: TRBV19
D: -
CDR3: CASSSNGYRENEKLFF
DNA: TGTGCCAGTAGTTCGAACGGCTACAGGGAAAATGAAAAACTGTTTTTT

size: -
J: TRBJ1-4
V: TRBV30
D: -
CDR3: CAWSRGGAFATNEKLFF
DNA: TGTGCCTGGAGTAGGGGAGGGGCCTTTGCAACTAATGAAAAACTGTTTTTT

size: -
J: TRBJ2-7
V: TRBV28
D: -
CDR3: CASSFSFRNYEQYF
DNA: TGTGCCAGCAGTTTTTCGTTCAGGAACTACGAGCAGTACTTC

size: -
J: TRBJ1-2
V: TRBV7-9
D: -
CDR3: CASSLGVSNYGYTF
DNA: TGTGCCAGCAGCTTGGGAGTCTCTAACTATGGCTACACCTTC

size: -
J: TRBJ1-4
V: TRBV7-9
D: -
CDR3: CASSLLEATNEKLFF
DNA: TGTGCCAGCAGTCTTCTAGAGGCAACTAATGAAAAACTGTTTTTT

size: -
J: TRBJ2-7
V: TRBV28
D: -
CDR3: CAGQSASSYEQYF
DNA: TGTGCCGGTCAATCAGCGAGCTCCTACGAGCAGTACTTC

size: -
J: TRBJ1-1
V: TRBV19
D: -
CDR3: CASAIGVNTEAFF
DNA: TGTGCCAGCGCGATAGGGGTGAACACTGAAGCTTTCTTT

size: few
J: TRBJ1-1
V: TRBV7-8
D: -
CDR3: CASSPGGRNTEAFF
DNA: TGTGCCAGCAGTCCCGGGGGGCGAAACACTGAAGCTTTCTTT

size: -
J: TRBJ1-2
V: TRBV2
D: -
CDR3: CASSVSQLGYTF
DNA: TGTGCCAGCAGTGTATCACAACTTGGCTACACCTTC

size: -
J: TRBJ1-6
V: TRBV7-2
D: -
CDR3: CASSLALGVRSPLHF
DNA: TGTGCCAGCAGCTTAGCGCTAGGAGTGCGTTCACCCCTCCACTTT

size: -
J: TRBJ2-7
V: TRBV12-2
D: -
CDR3: CASRLVTRDRNEQYF
DNA: TGTGCAAGTCGCTTAGTTACGAGGGATCGGAACGAGCAGTACTTC

size: -
J: TRBJ1-2
V: TRBV5-4
D: -
CDR3: CASSLVQGANYGYTF
DNA: TGTGCCAGCAGCTTGGTCCAGGGAGCTAACTATGGCTACACCTTC

size: -
J: TRBJ2-2
V: TRBV19
D: -
CDR3: CASSMGGGELFF
DNA: TGTGCCAGTAGTATGGGGGGCGGGGAGCTGTTTTTT

size: -
J: TRBJ1-5
V: TRBV24-1
D: -
CDR3: CATSDHQGFSDQPQHF
DNA: TGTGCCACCAGTGATCACCAGGGGTTTTCGGATCAGCCCCAGCATTTT

size: -
J: TRBJ2-3
V: TRBV4-1
D: -
CDR3: CASSQDSGLSTDTQYF
DNA: TGCGCCAGCAGCCAAGATTCGGGGCTAAGCACAGATACGCAGTATTTT

size: -
J: TRBJ1-5
V: TRBV28
D: -
CDR3: CASSSARAEGSNQPQHF
DNA: TGTGCCAGCAGTTCCGCCCGGGCGGAGGGAAGCAATCAGCCCCAGCATTTT

size: once
J: TRBJ1-5
V: TRBV7-8
D: -
CDR3: CASNNGLNQPQHF
DNA: TGTGCCAGCAATAACGGTCTTAATCAGCCCCAGCATTTT

size: once
J: TRBJ1-3
V: TRBV15
D: -
CDR3: CATSRDGVSGNTIYF
DNA: TGTGCCACCAGCAGAGACGGGGTCTCTGGAAACACCATATATTTT

size: -
J: TRBJ2-5
V: TRBV18
D: -
CDR3: CASSPRQEETQYF
DNA: TGTGCCAGCTCACCACGGCAGGAAGAGACCCAGTACTTC

size: -
J: TRBJ1-5
V: TRBV24-1
D: TRBD1
CDR3: CATSDGTGGFNQPQHF
DNA: TGTGCCACCAGTGATGGGACAGGGGGCTTTAATCAGCCCCAGCATTTT

size: -
J: TRBJ1-1
V: TRBV5-1
D: -
CDR3: CASSPDRGMNTEAFF
DNA: TGCGCCAGCAGCCCGGACCGGGGTATGAACACTGAAGCTTTCTTT

size: -
J: TRBJ1-5
V: TRBV19
D: -
CDR3: CASSIDDTIQPQHF
DNA: TGTGCCAGTAGTATAGACGACACAATTCAGCCCCAGCATTTT

size: -
J: TRBJ1-2
V: TRBV19
D: -
CDR3: CASSIEADLGFAF
DNA: TGTGCCAGTAGTATAGAGGCCGATTTAGGTTTCGCCTTC

size: once
J: TRBJ1-1
V: TRBV6-2/TRBV6-3
D: -
CDR3: CASSYVGARTFF
DNA: TGTGCCAGCAGTTACGTTGGGGCTAGAACTTTCTTT

size: once
J: TRBJ1-3
V: TRBV6-4
D: -
CDR3: CASSDSTQPLSSGNTIYF
DNA: TGTGCCAGCAGTGACTCGACTCAGCCGCTCTCCTCTGGAAACACCATATATTTT

size: -
J: TRBJ1-2
V: TRBV27
D: -
CDR3: CASSLRDHLQGNYGYTF
DNA: TGTGCCAGCAGTTTGCGAGATCATCTCCAGGGTAACTATGGCTACACCTTC